This T cell receptor (beta chain) stems from a study of beta chain features in type 1 diabetes. On the study more broadly: Healthy donors, compared against patients, showed similar age, gender and cell yields. Study-wide points: Junctions at VDJ sites from type 1 diabetes patients had fewer insertions and more deletions. A potential PCR bias toward shorter templates would be equal in patient and control samples. Type 1 diabetes patients had TCRB CDR3s that were shorter (moderately but significantly so) in all four CD4+ subsets.

Purity exceeding 95% was reached by all sorted populations. Of the isolated RNA, all was reverse transcribed, and so the sequenced material was expressed TCRB transcripts. The repertoire was sequenced with immunoSEQ multiplex PCR; TCRdb's copy has only in-frame clones and lacks some. The data show 550,000 to 850,000 clones, with over 10% seen just once and about 0.02% held by the top ten. This clone has only a few counts. The antigen is undetermined. The CDR3 spans 12 residues. The germline V gene has CDR1 MGHDK and CDR2 SYGVNS. V was trimmed by 10 bases and J by 6 bases, leaving 15 bases between them.

This TCR derives from a man between 18 and 35 years old with type 1 diabetes. The chain combines TRBV25-1 with TRBJ1-2; D remains unclear. Material for sequencing was naive CD4+ T cells from blood. The CDR3 protein is CAIKSRDHGYTF. The DNA for the CDR3 is TGTGCCATCAAGTCCAGAGACCATGGCTACACCTTC.